This T cell receptor (beta chain) was found in a study of cytomegalovirus exposure and HLA in healthy donors. This clone was found once. PCR involved 60 Vbeta and 13 Jbeta primers. This table comes from immunoSEQ multiplex PCR, and its TCRdb copy is limited to in-frame clones, with some not included. The sample carries approximately 97,000 clones, around 84% recorded once. The CDR3 covers 15 residues. Germline V gives CDR1 SEHNR, CDR2 FQNEAQ (reference sequence). Trimming shortened V by 5 bases and J by 3 bases, and 14 bases separated the two germline ends. This receptor was taken from a woman aged 40 to 50 in good health and CMV-seropositive. The sequenced sample consisted of PBMCs. The chain recombines TRBV7-9 with TRBJ1-3, with D possibly matching TRBD1 (6 bases). Here the CDR3 reads CASSTGSDFGNTIYF. Written as DNA, the CDR3 is TGTGCCAGCAGCACAGGGTCTGATTTTGGAAACACCATATATTTT.